This T cell receptor beta chain stems from a study of cytomegalovirus exposure and HLA in healthy donors. General study findings and limits: A further, later analysis showed that HLA-associated TCR beta chains (compared with equally common others) were more clonally expanded. Across all donors, roughly uniform sequencing depth was an assumption of the presence/absence analyses. Most of the TCR beta V segments (in an earlier analysis) were productive either about 87% or about 30% of the time. As a later analysis revealed, the rate of TCR association differed by HLA locus, with DRB1 most and HLA-C fewest.

For this clone: Its antigen is still unknown.

Both 60 Vbeta primers and 13 Jbeta primers went into the PCR. Profiling relied on immunoSEQ multiplex PCR, and the TCRdb table lists in-frame clones only, not all of them. Of about 100,000 clones listed, approximately 74% are singletons. This CDR3 is built from 15 residues. Per germline, CDR1 LGHNA and CDR2 YSLEER. Trimming shortened V by 4 bases and J by 1 base, and 11 bases separated the two germline ends. This receptor was obtained from a woman in her thirties or forties in good health and CMV-seronegative. The specimen was PBMCs. The chain joins TRBV4-3 to TRBJ2-1; the D is unclear. The chain's CDR3 is CASSRMAQSYNEQFF. The CDR3, as DNA: TGCGCCAGCAGCCGAATGGCACAGTCCTACAATGAGCAGTTCTTC.